Below, 30 T cell receptor beta chains from the same sample are listed, as sequenced in a study of regulatory T cells in long-lasting Graves disease. Arm-PCR of CDR3 regions and iRepertoire HTBI primers were used to build TCR beta libraries. MiXCR, run by TCRdb on the multiplex PCR reads, gives a single entry per CDR3 protein. Seen here are hundreds of thousands of distinct CDR3 sequences, roughly a fifth observed once, and the top ten hold 14%. Time point of the sample: persistent/refractory GD, antithyroid drugs over 5 years with positive TRAb. PBMC RNA served as the TCR library source. Sequenced here: peripheral blood mononuclear cells (PBMCs), sampled when the disease was refractory, from a patient treated with antithyroid drugs. Every receptor here comes from a female donor with Graves disease.

Worth noting for this clonotype: A much larger clone lies one base from this, so it may be a read error. V gene TRBV19 combines with J gene TRBJ2-6; possibly TRBD2 for D (6 bases). Germline V CDR1 and CDR2: LNHDA, SQIVND (reference sequence). The V end was cut by 7 bases, the J end by 0 bases, with 13 bases between. The CDR3 runs 16 residues. The CDR3 DNA follows: TGTGCCAGTAACCCCGCGGGGAACTCTGGGGCCAACGTCCTGACTTTC. As protein: CASNPAGNSGANVLTF.

This sequence joins TRBV5-6 and TRBJ1-6; 8 bases are a match to TRBD1. Germline-derived CDR1 and CDR2 are SGHDT and YYEEEE. V lost 2 bases, J lost 9 bases, and 7 bases stayed unmatched. The CDR3 has 15 residues. The CDR3 protein is CASSFRTGTSSPLHF. In DNA form, the CDR3 reads TGTGCCAGCAGCTTCCGGACAGGGACGTCTTCACCCCTCCACTTT. Filled out from reference TRBV5-6 and TRBJ1-6, the complete variable domain reads DAGVTQSPTHLIKTRGQQVTLRCSPKSGHDTVSWYQQALGQGPQFIFQYYEEEERQRGNFPDRFSGHQFPNYSSELNVNALLLGDSALYLCASSFRTGTSSPLHFGNGTRLTVT.

This clonotype was counted between two and nine times. This chain connects TRBV14 to TRBJ1-5, with a possible D match to TRBD1 (5 bases). Germline CDR1 reads SGHDN; CDR2 reads FVKESK. The ends were cut back, 3 bases at V and 9 bases at J, with 9 bases in the middle. The length of the CDR3 is 12 residues. CDR3 in amino acids: CASSHGGGPQHF. The CDR3 DNA sequence: TGTGCCAGCAGCCACGGGGGAGGGCCCCAGCATTTT.

This clonotype came up a few times. The genes are TRBV28 and TRBJ2-3; D uncertain. Germline CDR1 MDHEN, CDR2 SYDVKM. This CDR3 region has 15 residues. V lost 2 bases and J 0 bases, leaving 9 bases between the germline ends. DNA for the CDR3: TGTGCCAGCAGTTTAGAGGAGAAAAGCACAGATACGCAGTATTTT. As protein: CASSLEEKSTDTQYF.

This clonotype was observed a handful of times. The junction differs from germline at one of its ends, possibly a read error. The chain joins TRBV3-1 to TRBJ1-1, with TRBD1 as a possible D gene (5 bases). Germline V lookup: CDR1 LGHDT, CDR2 YNNKEL (reference sequence). The CDR3 spans 16 residues. The CDR3 bases are TGTGCCAGCAGCCAAGAGGTTCTGGCAGGGAACGCTGAAGCTTTCTTT. This sequence encodes CASSQEVLAGNAEAFF.

This clonotype occurred many times. The chain employs TRBV24-1 and TRBJ2-5; D is perhaps TRBD1 or TRBD2 (5 bases each). V gave up 4 bases and J gave up 5 bases, with 19 bases separating them. CDR3 size: 16 residues. CDR1 is KGHDR and CDR2 is SFDVKD in the germline V gene. This CDR3 is CATSDARGTPEETQYF. The DNA for the CDR3 is TGTGCCACCAGTGACGCTCGTGGGACGCCGGAGGAGACCCAGTACTTC.

A few counts support this clonotype. V and J are TRBV4-1 and TRBJ2-1, with no clear D. Trimming left V 1 base short and J 4 bases short, with 11 bases between. Germline CDR1 MGHRA, CDR2 YSYEKL. The CDR3 consists of 15 residues. CDR3 residues: CASSQGADVYNEQFF. CDR3 nucleotide sequence: TGCGCCAGCAGCCAAGGGGCGGACGTATACAATGAGCAGTTCTTC.

The CDR3 coding sequence is TGTGCCATCAGTGAATGGCAGGTCAATTCACCCCTCCACTTT. Translation gives CAISEWQVNSPLHF. The V and J genes are TRBV10-3 and TRBJ1-6, with D unclear. Germline lookup yields CDR1 ENHRY and CDR2 SYGVKD. There are 14 residues in the CDR3. V lost 3 bases and J lost 7, with 10 bases in between.

The V call is TRBV6-2 or TRBV6-3, the J call TRBJ1-3; D unresolved. The germline V gene has CDR1 MNHEY and CDR2 SVGEGT. Between the trimmed V and J ends, which lost 7 bases and 0 bases, there was a span of 10 bases. There are 14 residues in the CDR3. The CDR3 DNA reads as TGTGCCAGCAACTGGGAGCTCTCTGGAAACACCATATATTTT. Protein: CASNWELSGNTIYF.

This sequence joins TRBV25-1 and TRBJ1-1; D is possibly TRBD1 (5 bases). V was pared by 8 bases and J by 0 bases, with 13 bases between. There are 14 residues in the CDR3. Germline values: CDR1 MGHDK, CDR2 SYGVNS. CDR3 DNA: TGTGCCAGCGGGCGCGGGGCCGTGAACACTGAAGCTTTCTTT. This gives the protein CASGRGAVNTEAFF.

The J gene is TRBJ2-7, the V gene TRBV3-1; TRBD1 agrees at 10 bases. V shed 4 bases, J shed 5 bases, and the junction held 8 bases outside the gene matches. Germline CDR1 is LGHDT and CDR2 is YNNKEL (reference sequence). This CDR3 is 15 amino acids long. The CDR3 nucleotides are TGTGCCAGCAGCCCGAACCGGGACAGGGGACACGAGCAGTACTTC. Protein sequence: CASSPNRDRGHEQYF.

This clonotype was seen more than once but under ten times. V usage is TRBV28 and J usage is TRBJ2-2, with a possible D match to TRBD2 (5 bases). Trimming pared 6 bases from V and 4 bases from J, leaving 12 bases between. The CDR3 sequence is 14 residues long. Germline V gene lookup returns CDR1 MDHEN and CDR2 SYDVKM. The CDR3 region has the DNA TGTGCCAGCAGAACGACTAAGGTCACCGGGGAGCTGTTTTTT. Amino acids: CASRTTKVTGELFF.

This clonotype has at least ten counts. The rearrangement joins TRBV6-1 to TRBJ2-7; maybe TRBD1 (6 bases). Germline V gives CDR1 MNHNS, CDR2 SASEGT. The V end lost 6 bases, the J end lost 3 bases, and 18 bases lay between the germline ends. The CDR3 has 15 residues. CDR3 DNA: TGTGCCAGCAGAAACGGCGGAACAGGGAACTACGAGCAGTACTTC. It is translated as CASRNGGTGNYEQYF.

The rearrangement links TRBV5-8 to TRBJ1-5; unclear D gene. CDR1 is SGHTS, CDR2 YDEGEE, per germline. Deletions cut 0 bases from V and 4 bases from J, with 11 bases between. The CDR3 runs to 15 residues. CDR3 in amino acids: CASSLDVRQNQPQHF. The CDR3 DNA sequence: TGTGCCAGCAGCTTGGATGTTCGGCAAAATCAGCCCCAGCATTTT.

This chain connects TRBV27 to TRBJ2-6; no clear D. Germline CDR1 and CDR2: MNHEY and SMNVEV (reference sequence). Trimming removed 3 bases from V and 0 bases from J, with 15 bases in between. The CDR3 has 18 amino acids. Here the CDR3 reads CASSFYRVGFSGANVLTF. The CDR3 DNA reads TGTGCCAGCAGTTTTTATCGAGTGGGGTTCTCTGGGGCCAACGTCCTGACTTTC.

The chain employs TRBV30 and TRBJ1-2; no reliable D call. Germline assignment: CDR1 GTSNPN and CDR2 SVGIG (reference sequence). The CDR3 consists of 13 residues. The V and J ends lost 3 bases and 8 bases respectively, with 16 bases between them. This chain's CDR3 is CAWRFGRPGGYTF. CDR3 in DNA: TGTGCCTGGAGGTTCGGACGCCCCGGAGGCTACACCTTC.

V and J are TRBV7-2 and TRBJ2-1, with D maybe TRBD2 (6 bases). The CDR3 has 17 residues. The germline V gene has CDR1 SGHTA and CDR2 FQGNSA. Trimming removed 7 bases from V and 2 bases from J, with 21 bases in between. CDR3 protein: CASTPDPRESPYNEQFF. The CDR3 bases are TGTGCCAGCACCCCGGACCCCCGGGAGAGTCCCTACAATGAGCAGTTCTTC.

The chain couples TRBV5-4 to TRBJ2-7; D may be TRBD1 (5 bases). In germline, CDR1 is SGHNT, CDR2 YYREEE (reference sequence). V dropped 0 bases and J dropped 0 bases, with 7 bases sitting between them. CDR3 length: 14 amino acids. Written as DNA, the CDR3 is TGTGCCAGCAGCTTGGCGGACAACTCCTACGAGCAGTACTTC. Its protein is CASSLADNSYEQYF.

There are a few counts of this clonotype. V and J are TRBV28 and TRBJ2-3; possibly TRBD1 or TRBD2 for D (6 bases each). Trimming removed 3 bases at V and 2 bases at J, with 9 bases between. This CDR3 region has 14 residues. The germline V gene has CDR1 MDHEN and CDR2 SYDVKM. For the CDR3, the DNA is TGTGCCAGCAGTTTGGGGGGCTTCACAGATACGCAGTATTTT. Encoded protein: CASSLGGFTDTQYF.

V and J are TRBV4-2 and TRBJ2-2; TRBD2 might be the D (5 bases). Trimming stripped 1 base from V and 1 base from J, with 10 bases between. The CDR3 consists of 16 residues. The germline gives CDR1 LGHNA, CDR2 YNFKEQ. CDR3 sequence reads: CASSQVGRVNTGELFF. CDR3 coding DNA: TGTGCCAGCAGCCAAGTTGGGCGGGTGAACACCGGGGAGCTGTTTTTT.

This clonotype has a count of ten or more. The chain is built from TRBV20-1 and TRBJ2-7, with D hard to call. CDR3 length equals 11 residues. Germline lookup yields CDR1 DFQATT and CDR2 SNEGSKA (reference sequence). Trimming left V 1 base short and J 6 bases short, with 7 bases between. In DNA form, the CDR3 reads TGCAGTGCTAGAGGATCTGGCGAGCAGTACTTC. As protein: CSARGSGEQYF.

This clonotype has just a few counts. The chain is built from TRBV20-1 and TRBJ2-7; possible D gene TRBD1, 6 bases. Germline CDR1 reads DFQATT; CDR2 reads SNEGSKA (reference sequence). V was trimmed by 0 bases and J by 0 bases, leaving 18 bases between them. The CDR3 contains 17 residues. CDR3 nucleotides: TGCAGTGCTAGAGATTGGAGGTCGACAGGCAGCTCCTACGAGCAGTACTTC. This encodes CSARDWRSTGSSYEQYF.

This clonotype was seen at least ten times. J is TRBJ1-2 and V is TRBV28; D gene uncertain. CDR1 and CDR2 from the germline V gene are MDHEN and SYDVKM. The V and J ends lost 6 bases and 4 bases respectively, with 15 bases between them. This CDR3 comprises 14 residues. DNA of the CDR3: TGTGCCAGCAGCCCCCCGGCGCGTCCCTATGGCTACACCTTC. Translated: CASSPPARPYGYTF.

This clonotype was seen only a few times. This rearrangement joins TRBV14 to TRBJ2-2; the D is unclear. CDR1 and CDR2 (germline): SGHDN, FVKESK. The CDR3 is made up of 14 amino acids. The V gene lost 4 bases and the J gene lost 4 bases, with 10 bases spanning the gap. CDR3 coding DNA: TGTGCCAGCAGCCCACGACTTACCACCGGGGAGCTGTTTTTT. This codes for CASSPRLTTGELFF.

This clonotype was found many times. This chain links TRBV6-1 with TRBJ2-2; 10 bases agree with TRBD2. Germline CDR1 and CDR2: MNHNS and SASEGT. The CDR3 contains 19 residues. With V trimmed by 5 bases and J by 2 bases, 14 bases remained unmatched. This CDR3 reads CASSQLAGVPSINTGELFF. CDR3 coding DNA: TGTGCCAGCAGTCAGCTAGCGGGAGTCCCCTCTATTAACACCGGGGAGCTGTTTTTT.

V usage is TRBV12-3 or TRBV12-4 and J usage is TRBJ2-1, with a possible D match to TRBD1 (6 bases). This CDR3 is 11 amino acids long. Trimming removed 5 bases from V and 9 bases from J, with 8 bases in between. CDR3 sequence: CASSPGVEQFF. The CDR3 bases are TGTGCCAGCAGTCCAGGGGTTGAGCAGTTCTTC.

The rearrangement links TRBV4-1 to TRBJ2-5, with unresolved D. With 0 bases removed from V and 5 bases from J, the gap between germline ends came to 13 bases. The CDR3 has 15 residues. Per the germline V gene, CDR1 is MGHRA and CDR2 is YSYEKL. In DNA form, the CDR3 reads TGCGCCAGCAGCCAAGAGGCCCAATTGCAGGAGACCCAGTACTTC. It yields the protein CASSQEAQLQETQYF.

This clonotype was seen repeatedly, ten times or more. The V call is TRBV5-1, the J call TRBJ2-7, with 9 positions matching TRBD1. The CDR3 sequence is 14 residues long. Germline V gene sequence: CDR1 SGHRS, CDR2 YFSETQ. V lost 5 bases to trimming and J lost 7 bases; unmatched junction nucleotides: 10. CDR3 loop: CASRSGTGTEEQYF. The CDR3 bases are TGCGCCAGCAGGTCCGGGACAGGGACAGAAGAGCAGTACTTC. The full variable domain, its missing parts supplied by reference TRBV5-1 and TRBJ2-7, is KAGVTQTPRYLIKTRGQQVTLSCSPISGHRSVSWYQQTPGQGLQFLFEYFSETQRNKGNFPGRFSGRQFSNSRSEMNVSTLELGDSALYLCASRSGTGTEEQYFGPGTRLTVT.

This clonotype has at least ten counts. The J gene is TRBJ2-7, the V gene TRBV19, with D perhaps being TRBD1 or TRBD2 (5 bases each). The CDR3 is 15 residues long. The V gene lost 6 bases and the J gene lost 5 bases, with 20 bases spanning the gap. Looked up from germline, CDR1 is LNHDA and CDR2 is SQIVND (reference sequence). CDR3 nucleotide sequence: TGTGCCAGTAGCTGGGACCCAAATTTGTCCGACGAGCAGTACTTC. It specifies CASSWDPNLSDEQYF.

CDR3 protein: CSAAAGQGAVQPQHF. The CDR3 DNA reads as TGCAGTGCTGCCGCGGGACAGGGGGCTGTGCAGCCCCAGCATTTT. V is TRBV20-1 and J is TRBJ1-5, with 12 bases identical to TRBD1. In germline, CDR1 is DFQATT, CDR2 SNEGSKA (reference sequence). The junction had 9 bases not matched to a gene; V was cut back by 5 bases and J by 7 bases. The CDR3 is 15 amino acids.